One and the same sample provided the 9 T cell receptor beta chains below, sequenced in a study of immune cell composition in non-small cell lung cancer. The repertoire was sequenced with immunoSEQ multiplex PCR; TCRdb's copy has only in-frame clones and lacks some. The sample lists 6,000 to 8,500 clones; roughly three quarters were seen once. Input material: lung tumor tissue. These receptors were collected from a human donor with non-small cell lung cancer.

V and J are TRBV7-3 and TRBJ2-3; D might be TRBD1 (6 bases). Germline values: CDR1 SGHTA, CDR2 FQGTGA. V lost 5 bases and J 4 bases, leaving 16 bases between the germline ends. The CDR3 sequence is 15 residues long. The CDR3 spells CASSGGGRSADTQYF. The CDR3 DNA reads as TGTGCCAGCAGCGGGGGCGGTCGTAGCGCAGATACGCAGTATTTT. Together with reference TRBV7-3 and TRBJ2-3, the CDR3 gives the full variable domain: GAGVSQTPSNKVTEKGKYVELRCDPISGHTALYWYRQSLGQGPEFLIYFQGTGAADDSGLPNDRFFAVRPEGSVSTLKIQRTERGDSAVYLCASSGGGRSADTQYFGPGTRLTVL.

This clone appeared a single time. The rearrangement uses TRBV2 and TRBJ2-3; 10 nucleotides agree with TRBD2. Germline V gives CDR1 SNHLY, CDR2 FYNNEI. Trimming cost V 6 bases and J 0 bases; bases outside gene matches: 6. This CDR3 comprises 16 residues. The CDR3 loop is CASRQTSGSSTDTQYF. The CDR3 DNA follows: TGTGCCAGCAGGCAGACTAGCGGGTCTAGCACAGATACGCAGTATTTT.

J is TRBJ2-1 and V is TRBV7-8, with 12 bases identical to TRBD2. This CDR3 contains 18 residues. Trimming removed 1 base from V and 2 bases from J; junction bases left unmatched: 6. CDR1 and CDR2 from the germline V gene are SGHVS and FQNEAQ. The CDR3 here is CASSLELAGGWTYNEQFF. In nucleotides, the CDR3 is TGTGCCAGCAGCTTAGAACTAGCGGGGGGTTGGACCTACAATGAGCAGTTCTTC.

J is TRBJ2-7 and V is TRBV29-1; 7 bases map to TRBD1. Trimming removed 5 bases from V and 2 bases from J; junction bases left unmatched: 3. CDR1 is SQVTM, CDR2 ANQGSEA, per germline. The length of the CDR3 is 12 residues. The CDR3 reads CSVTGQTYEQYF. The CDR3 DNA is TGCAGCGTTACGGGACAGACCTACGAGCAGTACTTC.

CDR3 coding DNA: TGTGCCAGCAGCCAACAGGGCGGTCAGCCCCAGCATTTT. Encoded protein: CASSQQGGQPQHF. The rearrangement uses TRBV6-1 and TRBJ1-5; tentative D call: TRBD1 (6 bases). V was shortened by 6 bases and J by 6 bases, with 12 bases between the two germline ends. From germline, CDR1 is MNHNS and CDR2 SASEGT. CDR3 length equals 13 residues.

The chain combines TRBV5-6 with TRBJ1-2, with 7 nucleotides matching TRBD1. This CDR3 comprises 14 residues. Germline CDR1 and CDR2: SGHDT and YYEEEE. With 0 bases clipped from V and 3 bases from J, the junction kept 2 bases outside the gene matches. CDR3 protein: CASSLVDRDYGYTF. In DNA, the CDR3 is TGTGCCAGCAGCTTGGTCGACAGGGACTATGGCTACACCTTC.

This clone has a single count. The V and J genes are TRBV6-5 and TRBJ1-2; D is possibly TRBD1 (6 bases). Looked up from germline, CDR1 is MNHEY and CDR2 is SVGAGI. The CDR3 is made up of 13 amino acids. Deletions cut 8 bases from V and 3 bases from J, with 13 bases between. CDR3 DNA: TGTGCCAGCCGGCAGGGGCTAGACTATGGCTACACCTTC. It encodes CASRQGLDYGYTF.

This clone was seen a handful of times. The chain employs TRBV29-1 and TRBJ1-1; weak D call: TRBD1 (6 bases). The CDR3 runs to 12 residues. V was cut by 8 bases and J by 1 base, with 11 bases left in between. Germline V gene sequence: CDR1 SQVTM, CDR2 ANQGSEA. The chain's CDR3 is CSTGTRNTEAFF. DNA for the CDR3: TGCAGCACAGGGACACGGAACACTGAAGCTTTCTTT.

The V gene is TRBV10-3, the J gene TRBJ1-2; 7 bases agree with TRBD1. The CDR3 consists of 13 residues. V dropped 4 bases and J dropped 8; count of bases not matched to a gene: 7. CDR1 ENHRY and CDR2 SYGVKD come from the germline V gene. This chain's CDR3 is CAISGDREEGYTF. In nucleotides, the CDR3 is TGTGCCATCAGTGGAGACAGGGAGGAGGGCTACACCTTC.